This entry lists 19 T cell receptor beta chains sequenced from one sample in a study of cytomegalovirus exposure and HLA in healthy donors (dated by TCRdb to 2017 to 2019). Libraries were made using the immunoSEQ multiplex PCR assay. TCRdb provides this immuneACCESS table in a form limited to in-frame rearrangements. Some clones are lacking; in checked studies, under half of them reflect an unresolved V gene, and why the rest are absent is not known. The sample table lists 100,000 to 150,000 clones, roughly 90% of them with a count of one. More than 1.5% of the sample is in the top ten clones. Specimen: PBMCs. All receptors derive from a woman between 18 and 29 years old in good health and CMV-seronegative.

The V and J genes are TRBV13 and TRBJ2-5; D might be TRBD2 (5 bases). The ends were cut back, 6 bases at V and 5 bases at J, with 10 bases in the middle. Per the germline V gene, CDR1 is PRHDT and CDR2 is FYEKMQ (reference sequence). The CDR3 totals 12 residues. The CDR3 DNA is TGTGCCAGCAGTAGGGAGCAGGAGACCCAGTACTTC. Residues: CASSREQETQYF.

This chain joins TRBV9 and TRBJ2-1; weak D call: TRBD2 (6 bases). V was trimmed by 0 bases and J by 4 bases, leaving 11 bases between them. The CDR3 has 15 amino acids. Per the germline V gene, CDR1 is SGDLS and CDR2 is YYNGEE. The chain's CDR3 is CASSVGLANYNEQFF. Here the CDR3 DNA reads TGTGCCAGCAGCGTAGGTCTAGCGAATTACAATGAGCAGTTCTTC.

The CDR3, as DNA: TGTGCCAGCAGCCTGTCGGTTAGCGGGTACCTCAATGAGCAGTTCTTC. Its translation: CASSLSVSGYLNEQFF. The chain recombines TRBV5-8 with TRBJ2-1; TRBD2 aligns across 7 bases. This CDR3 has 16 amino acids. The V segment lost 4 bases and the J segment 6 bases; nucleotides outside the gene matches: 13. The germline V gene encodes CDR1 SGHTS and CDR2 YDEGEE.

The V call is TRBV4-1, the J call TRBJ1-4; a possible D gene is TRBD1 (5 bases). The CDR3 has 17 residues. Germline CDR1 reads MGHRA; CDR2 reads YSYEKL. V lost 3 bases, J lost 10 bases, and 24 bases lay in between. The CDR3 spells CASSQPKARRVGAKLFF. The CDR3 nucleotides are TGCGCCAGCAGCCAGCCCAAGGCTCGCAGGGTGGGTGCAAAACTGTTTTTT.

The chain couples TRBV6-1 to TRBJ2-5; 10 positions agree with TRBD2. The V and J ends lost 5 bases and 4 bases, in that order; junction bases with no gene match: 4. There are 14 residues in the CDR3. CDR1 and CDR2 (germline): MNHNS, SASEGT. CDR3 nucleotides: TGTGCCAGCAGTACTAGCGGGAATCGAGAGACCCAGTACTTC. Amino acids: CASSTSGNRETQYF.

The chain employs TRBV28 and TRBJ1-3; 7 bases are shared with TRBD1. V trimming: 4 bases; J trimming: 14 bases; junction bases outside the gene matches: 14. The germline V gene encodes CDR1 MDHEN and CDR2 SYDVKM. The CDR3 length is 14 residues. CDR3 sequence (DNA): TGTGCCAGCAGTTACCCTGGGACAGACCCTATCGTATATTTT. Amino acid sequence: CASSYPGTDPIVYF.

The chain links TRBV14 to TRBJ2-7; D gene unclear. The V end was cut by 2 bases, the J end by 4 bases, with 12 bases between. The germline gives CDR1 SGHDN, CDR2 FVKESK. CDR3 length: 14 residues. DNA of the CDR3: TGTGCCAGCAGCCAATTCGAGTCGGAGTACGAGCAGTACTTC. Its translation is CASSQFESEYEQYF.

This chain uses TRBV29-1 with TRBJ2-1; unclear D gene. The CDR3 runs to 15 residues. Germline V CDR1 and CDR2: SQVTM, ANQGSEA. Deletions cut 3 bases from V and 0 bases from J, with 12 bases between. The CDR3 bases are TGCAGCGTTGACTTGTCAGCTAGCTCCTACAATGAGCAGTTCTTC. Encoded protein: CSVDLSASSYNEQFF.

This clone was counted a single time. The CDR3 loop reads CASSLLTGGPVKQFF. As DNA, the CDR3 is TGTGCCAGCAGCTTATTGACGGGAGGGCCAGTTAAGCAGTTCTTC. V gene TRBV11-2 combines with J gene TRBJ2-1, with 8 bases identical to TRBD2. CDR3 length: 15 amino acids. After removal of 2 bases from V and 11 bases from J, the junction contained 11 bases not matched to a gene. Germline V gene lookup returns CDR1 SGHAT and CDR2 FQNNGV.

The chain links TRBV7-2 to TRBJ2-1, with 7 bases fitting TRBD1. The germline gives CDR1 SGHTA, CDR2 FQGNSA. This CDR3 has 19 amino acids. V lost 7 bases and J lost 8; bases outside the gene matches: 26. The CDR3 spells CASNPRGGSQAEVSDEQFF. The CDR3 DNA reads as TGTGCCAGCAACCCACGAGGGGGCTCCCAAGCGGAGGTTAGCGATGAGCAGTTCTTC.

This rearrangement joins TRBV9 to TRBJ1-2; weak D call: TRBD1 (6 bases). The germline V and J ends were trimmed by 5 bases and 6 bases, with 17 bases remaining between them. This CDR3 is built from 14 residues. Germline lookup yields CDR1 SGDLS and CDR2 YYNGEE. The CDR3 DNA follows: TGTGCCAGCAGTTCTGAGGGGGGGTCGGATGGCTACACCTTC. Amino acids: CASSSEGGSDGYTF. Full variable domain (remainder filled in from reference TRBV9 and TRBJ1-2): DSGVTQTPKHLITATGQRVTLRCSPRSGDLSVYWYQQSLDQGLQFLIQYYNGEERAKGNILERFSAQQFPDLHSELNLSSLELGDSALYFCASSSEGGSDGYTFGSGTRLTVV.

This chain connects TRBV6-5 to TRBJ2-2, with 8 bases that match TRBD1. CDR1 and CDR2 from the germline V gene are MNHEY and SVGAGI. V gave up 7 bases and J gave up 3 bases; unmatched junction bases: 7. This CDR3 has 15 amino acids. The CDR3 nucleotides are TGTGCCAGCACCACCGGGACAGGACACACCGGGGAGCTGTTTTTT. Its translation is CASTTGTGHTGELFF.

V and J are TRBV11-2 and TRBJ1-4; tentative D call: TRBD1 (6 bases). With 5 bases removed from V and 5 bases from J, the gap between germline ends came to 12 bases. There are 14 residues in the CDR3. Per the germline V gene, CDR1 is SGHAT and CDR2 is FQNNGV. The CDR3 loop reads CASSRRTGNEKLFF. The CDR3 DNA follows: TGTGCCAGCAGCCGAAGAACAGGGAATGAAAAACTGTTTTTT.

Points on this clone: This specimen includes other DNA sequences encoding the same CDR3. The CDR3 sequence is CASSLWPSYEQYF. In DNA, the CDR3 is TGTGCCAGCAGTTTATGGCCCTCCTACGAGCAGTACTTC. V usage is TRBV27 and J usage is TRBJ2-7; D is uncertain. V was pared by 1 base and J by 0 bases, with 4 bases between. From germline, CDR1 is MNHEY and CDR2 SMNVEV (reference sequence). This CDR3 region has 13 residues.

The chain uses TRBV5-1 and TRBJ2-5; 11 nucleotides line up with TRBD2. The V segment lost 0 bases and the J segment 1 base; nucleotides outside the gene matches: 2. The CDR3 length is 16 residues. CDR1 is SGHRS and CDR2 is YFSETQ in the germline V gene. The CDR3 DNA reads as TGCGCCAGCAGCTTGGTACTAGCGGGAGTCCAAGAGACCCAGTACTTC. Its protein product is CASSLVLAGVQETQYF.

The V gene is TRBV7-3, the J gene TRBJ2-3, with 7 bases fitting TRBD2. This CDR3 comprises 15 residues. V shed 0 bases and J 3 bases; nucleotides not matched to a gene: 3. Looked up from germline, CDR1 is SGHTA and CDR2 is FQGTGA. The CDR3 region is CASSLTGAGTDTQYF. The CDR3 DNA reads TGTGCCAGCAGCTTAACGGGAGCGGGGACAGATACGCAGTATTTT.

The chain is built from TRBV5-8 and TRBJ1-1, with no clear D. Between the trimmed V and J ends, which lost 1 base and 0 bases, there was a span of 7 bases. Germline CDR1 and CDR2: SGHTS and YDEGEE. There are 14 residues in the CDR3. CDR3 nucleotide sequence: TGTGCCAGCAGCTTGAGCTCTCTGAACACTGAAGCTTTCTTT. Amino acid sequence: CASSLSSLNTEAFF.

CDR3 sequence reads: CASSQNTGELFF. In DNA form, the CDR3 reads TGTGCCAGTAGTCAGAACACCGGGGAGCTGTTTTTT. The V call is TRBV19, the J call TRBJ2-2; D not certain. This CDR3 contains 12 residues. V was cut by 5 bases and J by 1 base, with 2 bases left in between. Germline assignment: CDR1 LNHDA and CDR2 SQIVND (reference sequence).

The V call is TRBV2, the J call TRBJ2-7, with TRBD2 identical over 7 bases. V gave up 3 bases and J gave up 5 bases; unmatched junction bases: 10. The germline gives CDR1 SNHLY, CDR2 FYNNEI. This CDR3 has 15 residues. CDR3 nucleotides: TGTGCCAGCAGTGATCGGCGCGGGAGTCTCCACGAGCAGTACTTC. This codes for CASSDRRGSLHEQYF.